This entry features one TCR beta chain sequence. Profiled with immunoSEQ multiplex PCR; TCRdb holds only in-frame clones, not every one. Here the sample spans under 140,000 clones, roughly 87% being singletons. This specimen belongs to a study of OX40 agonist ivuxolimab in advanced cancers. Study summary: Ivuxolimab was delivered to patients intravenously every 2 weeks at doses spanning 0.01 to 10 mg/kg.

Trimming took 2 bases from V and 9 from J; bases not matched to a gene: 10. CDR3 length: 15 residues. Germline V gene sequence: CDR1 SGHDT, CDR2 YYEEEE. This receptor was taken from an adult with an advanced solid tumor such as melanoma, head and neck, liver or kidney cancer. J is TRBJ2-1 and V is TRBV5-6; 8 bases are shared with TRBD2. The material sequenced was CD4+ or CD8+ T cells sorted from blood, taken in a trial of the OX40 agonist ivuxolimab. CDR3: CASSFREGGIGEQFF. Written as DNA, the CDR3 is TGTGCCAGCAGCTTTCGGGAGGGGGGTATCGGTGAGCAGTTCTTC.